This TCR beta chain was obtained from a study of early T cells in non-severe SARS-CoV-2 infection. Study-level information: Whole-blood bulk RNA, unsorted, was sequenced, and chains were unpaired. General study points: VDJdb-based annotation leaned toward anti-spike CD8 responses and missed private and CD4 specificities.

Individual cDNA molecules each received unique molecular identifiers attached to them. MiXCR, run by TCRdb on the 5' RACE reads, gives a single entry per CDR3 protein. This table has more than 70,000 distinct CDR3 sequences, 9% to 15% appearing once. On this clonotype: What it binds is unknown.

This CDR3 is built from 13 residues. The germline V and J ends were trimmed by 3 bases and 2 bases, with 8 bases remaining between them. The germline V gene encodes CDR1 MNHNS and CDR2 SASEGT. The V gene is TRBV6-1, the J gene TRBJ2-7; D remains ambiguous. The sample taken for sequencing was whole blood. This TCR derives from an adult who was a healthcare worker with PCR-confirmed SARS-CoV-2 infection or an uninfected control (not recorded which). The chain's CDR3 is CASSDASPYEQYF. DNA of the CDR3: TGTGCCAGCAGTGACGCCAGTCCCTACGAGCAGTACTTC.